This passage covers 19 T cell receptor beta chains from one sample sequenced in a study of blood T cell repertoires in COVID-19. Sequencing was performed with immunoSEQ multiplex PCR; in TCRdb, only in-frame clones are kept and a portion is missing. Counted here are about 170,000 clones, 70% to 90% occurring once; the ten biggest clones make up around 8.4%. The sequencing input was peripheral blood. Receptors originate from a woman over 75 with COVID-19, enrolled during active disease.

This clone was counted a few times. The rearrangement links TRBV28 to TRBJ1-4; D is perhaps TRBD1 (5 bases). This CDR3 has 14 amino acids. Germline CDR1 and CDR2: MDHEN and SYDVKM. Trimming removed 8 bases from V and 8 bases from J, with 18 bases in between. The DNA of the CDR3 is TGTGCCAGCCGTTCCCCGGGGGTAGGAGAAAAACTGTTTTTT. This encodes CASRSPGVGEKLFF.

The chain employs TRBV5-1 and TRBJ1-6; TRBD1 aligns across 7 bases. Germline values: CDR1 SGHRS, CDR2 YFSETQ. The CDR3 runs to 15 residues. J lost 5 bases, V lost 1 base, and 3 bases had no gene match. The CDR3 DNA reads as TGCGCCAGCAGCTTGAGGGGACAGAATAATTCACCCCTCCACTTT. This translates into CASSLRGQNNSPLHF.

The chain recombines TRBV27 with TRBJ2-7; perhaps TRBD2 as D (6 bases). Germline V gives CDR1 MNHEY, CDR2 SMNVEV (reference sequence). The CDR3 spans 12 residues. Trimming pared 7 bases from V and 2 bases from J, leaving 9 bases between. The CDR3 bases are TGTGCCAGCATGGGGGGTGCCTACGAGCAGTACTTC. This codes for CASMGGAYEQYF.

The J gene is TRBJ1-1, the V gene TRBV6-6, with D unclear. V dropped 2 bases and J dropped 0 bases, with 10 bases sitting between them. This CDR3 has 15 amino acids. CDR1 and CDR2 from the germline V gene are MNHNY and SVGAGI (reference sequence). The CDR3 here is CASSYPWQMNTEAFF. CDR3 nucleotide sequence: TGTGCCAGCAGTTACCCCTGGCAAATGAACACTGAAGCTTTCTTT.

In DNA form, the CDR3 reads TGTGCCAGCAGCGTAGGGGCGGATACGCAGTATTTT. Protein product: CASSVGADTQYF. The chain links TRBV9 to TRBJ2-3; D gene uncertain. Germline CDR1 and CDR2: SGDLS and YYNGEE. This CDR3 is built from 12 residues. The V and J ends lost 0 bases and 6 bases respectively, with 5 bases between them.

The chain carries TRBV6-5 and TRBJ2-3, with 9 bases identical to TRBD2. In germline, CDR1 is MNHEY, CDR2 SVGAGI. V dropped 7 bases and J dropped 4; count of bases not matched to a gene: 6. The CDR3 is 14 amino acids. CDR3 residues: CASTLGGGADTQYF. The CDR3 coding sequence is TGTGCCAGCACCCTAGGCGGGGGGGCAGATACGCAGTATTTT.

The V call is TRBV5-4, the J call TRBJ1-2; D is possibly TRBD1 (6 bases). The CDR3 consists of 14 residues. Per germline, CDR1 SGHNT and CDR2 YYREEE (reference sequence). Trimming stripped 7 bases from V and 8 bases from J, with 21 bases between. As DNA, the CDR3 is TGTGCCAGCGGGCGGACGGATGTAGGGGGAGGCTACACCTTC. It is translated as CASGRTDVGGGYTF.

The chain couples TRBV21-1 to TRBJ1-2. TRBV21-1 is classified as a pseudogene. This CDR3 is 9 amino acids long. CDR3 sequence: CARRYGYTF. In DNA form, the CDR3 reads TGTGCCAGGAGGTATGGCTACACCTTC.

CDR3 protein: CASSLAGAADTQYF. In DNA, the CDR3 is TGTGCCAGCTCGCTAGCGGGAGCGGCAGATACGCAGTATTTT. The J gene is TRBJ2-3, the V gene TRBV7-3, with 10 bases aligning to TRBD2. After removal of 8 bases from V and 4 bases from J, the junction contained 6 bases not matched to a gene. The CDR3 length is 14 residues. Germline V gives CDR1 SGHTA, CDR2 FQGTGA.

In DNA, the CDR3 is TGTGCCAGCAGTTTATCAGTATATGGCTACACCTTC. Protein sequence: CASSLSVYGYTF. J is TRBJ1-2 and V is TRBV12-3 or TRBV12-4, with D hard to call. Trimming removed 2 bases from V and 5 bases from J, with 6 bases in between. This CDR3 spans 12 amino acids.

V usage is TRBV7-8 and J usage is TRBJ1-1, with TRBD1 matching 7 bases. The CDR3 loop spans 14 amino acids. V shed 5 bases and J 11 bases; nucleotides not matched to a gene: 14. In germline, CDR1 is SGHVS, CDR2 FQNEAQ. CDR3 coding DNA: TGTGCCAGCAGCCCCACTCGACAGGGCGGTAGGGCTTTCTTT. The encoded protein is CASSPTRQGGRAFF. Variable domain in full (rest from reference TRBV7-8 and TRBJ1-1): GAGVSQSPRYKVAKRGQDVALRCDPISGHVSLFWYQQALGQGPEFLTYFQNEAQLDKSGLPSDRFFAERPEGSVSTLKIQRTQQEDSAVYLCASSPTRQGGRAFFGQGTRLTVV.

The rearrangement uses TRBV3-1 (or the pseudogene TRBV3-2) and TRBJ2-7, with 11 bases aligning to TRBD2. CDR1 is LGHDT and CDR2 is YNNKEL in the germline V gene (reference sequence). This CDR3 is 14 amino acids long. The V gene end was trimmed by 3 bases and the J gene end by 7 bases; junction bases not matched to a gene: 5. DNA of the CDR3: TGTGCCAGCAGCCACCTAGCGGGAGGTGGGGAGCAGTACTTC. Translating gives CASSHLAGGGEQYF.

The CDR3 reads CASRLAVTETQYF. The CDR3 bases are TGTGCCAGCAGACTAGCGGTCACAGAGACCCAGTACTTC. The J gene is TRBJ2-5, the V gene TRBV6-5; the match to TRBD2 covers 8 bases. CDR3 length: 13 residues. Germline V CDR1 and CDR2: MNHEY, SVGAGI. The junction had 4 bases not matched to a gene; V was cut back by 6 bases and J by 4 bases.

To note about this clone: The same CDR3 is also encoded by other DNA sequences in this sample. The chain carries TRBV5-1 and TRBJ2-5, with D possibly matching TRBD1 (5 bases). This CDR3 comprises 14 residues. Germline V gene sequence: CDR1 SGHRS, CDR2 YFSETQ. Deletions cut 2 bases from V and 5 bases from J, with 13 bases between. CDR3: CASSFGQGGETQYF. The CDR3 region has the DNA TGCGCCAGCAGCTTCGGCCAGGGTGGGGAGACCCAGTACTTC. The whole variable domain, remainder taken from reference TRBV5-1 and TRBJ2-5, is KAGVTQTPRYLIKTRGQQVTLSCSPISGHRSVSWYQQTPGQGLQFLFEYFSETQRNKGNFPGRFSGRQFSNSRSEMNVSTLELGDSALYLCASSFGQGGETQYFGPGTRLLVL.

V is TRBV6-6 and J is TRBJ1-1; tentatively, D is TRBD1 (5 bases). Germline V gene data show CDR1 as MNHNY and CDR2 as SVGAGI (reference sequence). The CDR3 length is 14 residues. V lost 5 bases to trimming and J lost 0 bases, with 10 bases between them. CDR3 coding DNA: TGTGCCAGCAGTCCCCCAGGGTTGAACACTGAAGCTTTCTTT. Its protein is CASSPPGLNTEAFF.

V gene TRBV2 combines with J gene TRBJ2-2, with TRBD2 matching 8 bases. Germline trimming cut 5 bases from V and 4 bases from J; bases unmatched to any gene: 6. Germline CDR1 and CDR2: SNHLY and FYNNEI. The CDR3 contains 15 residues. The CDR3 bases are TGTGCCAGCAGTCCCTTAGCGGGGAGCACCGGGGAGCTGTTTTTT. Residues: CASSPLAGSTGELFF.

With respect to this clone: Compared with germline, one end of the junction differs, possibly owing to a read error. The chain links TRBV3-1 (or the pseudogene TRBV3-2) to TRBJ2-4, with a tentative D call TRBD1 (6 bases). This CDR3 is 12 amino acids long. The V gene's germline CDR1 is LGHDT and CDR2 YNNKEL (reference sequence). This CDR3 is CASSQAGAGPVF. CDR3 bases: TGTGCCAGCAGCCAAGCAGGGGCCGGACCAGTCTTC.

The chain employs TRBV6-4 and TRBJ1-1; D remains unclear. Trimming took off 1 base at V and 0 bases at J, with 12 bases between the two ends. CDR1 is MRHNA and CDR2 is SNTAGT in the germline V gene. The CDR3 length is 16 residues. CDR3 DNA: TGTGCCAGCAGTGACTACTCCCTCCGGGTGAACACTGAAGCTTTCTTT. It specifies CASSDYSLRVNTEAFF.

The J gene is TRBJ1-5, the V gene TRBV3-1 (or the pseudogene TRBV3-2); D is uncertain. Germline V CDR1 and CDR2: LGHDT, YNNKEL (reference sequence). V was clipped by 1 base and J by 5 bases, with 9 bases between them. There are 14 residues in the CDR3. In DNA form, the CDR3 reads TGTGCCAGCAGCCAAGCTGAGGTAGATCAGCCCCAGCATTTT. Protein product: CASSQAEVDQPQHF.